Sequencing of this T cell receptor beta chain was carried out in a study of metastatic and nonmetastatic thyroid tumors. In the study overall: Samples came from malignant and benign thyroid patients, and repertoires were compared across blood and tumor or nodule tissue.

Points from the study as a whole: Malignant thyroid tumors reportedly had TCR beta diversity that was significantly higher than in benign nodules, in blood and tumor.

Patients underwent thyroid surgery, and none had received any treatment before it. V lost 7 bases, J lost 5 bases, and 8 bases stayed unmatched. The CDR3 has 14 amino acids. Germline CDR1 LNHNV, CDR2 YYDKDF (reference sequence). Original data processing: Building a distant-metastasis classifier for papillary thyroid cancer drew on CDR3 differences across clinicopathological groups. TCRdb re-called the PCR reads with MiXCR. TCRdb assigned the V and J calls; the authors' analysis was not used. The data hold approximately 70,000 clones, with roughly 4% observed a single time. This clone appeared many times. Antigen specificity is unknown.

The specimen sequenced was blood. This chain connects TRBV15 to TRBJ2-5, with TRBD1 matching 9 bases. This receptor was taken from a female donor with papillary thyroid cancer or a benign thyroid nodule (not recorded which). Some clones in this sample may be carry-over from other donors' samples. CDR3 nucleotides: TGTGCCACCAAAACCACAGGGGGCGGTGAGACCCAGTACTTC. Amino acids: CATKTTGGGETQYF.